One sample yielded the 17 T cell receptor beta chains listed below, sequenced in a study of blood T cell repertoires in COVID-19. The table came from immunoSEQ multiplex PCR; TCRdb's copy has only in-frame clones and leaves some out. There are 84,000 or so clones in the sample; 80% to 90% occur only once, and 39% lies in the top ten. Sequenced input: peripheral blood. The source is a man older than 75 with active or convalescent COVID-19.

The CDR3 is CASSQETVSNQPQHF. The CDR3 nucleotides are TGCGCCAGCAGCCAAGAGACAGTTAGCAATCAGCCCCAGCATTTT. V usage is TRBV5-1 and J usage is TRBJ1-5, with a possible D match to TRBD1 (5 bases). CDR3 size: 15 residues. Germline CDR1 and CDR2: SGHRS and YFSETQ. The V and J ends lost 4 bases and 0 bases respectively, with 11 bases between them.

This clone occurred once. V usage is TRBV19 and J usage is TRBJ1-2; 7 nucleotides match TRBD1. After removal of 4 bases from V and 0 bases from J, the junction contained 2 bases not matched to a gene. CDR1 and CDR2 (germline): LNHDA, SQIVND (reference sequence). This CDR3 region has 14 residues. The CDR3: CASSRQGTNYGYTF. CDR3 nucleotides: TGTGCCAGTAGTAGACAGGGTACTAACTATGGCTACACCTTC.

The chain recombines TRBV30 with TRBJ2-3; TRBD2 agrees at 11 bases. J gave up 0 bases and V 3 bases, and 8 bases lay outside the gene matches. The CDR3 extends over 17 amino acids. CDR1 is GTSNPN, CDR2 SVGIG, per germline (reference sequence). CDR3 nucleotides: TGTGCCTGGAGACTAGCGGGGGCCTTCCAAAGCACAGATACGCAGTATTTT. Translating gives CAWRLAGAFQSTDTQYF. The entire variable domain, with the rest obtained from reference TRBV30 and TRBJ2-3, is as follows: SQTIHQWPATLVQPVGSPLSLECTVEGTSNPNLYWYRQAAGRGLQLLFYSVGIGQISSEVPQNLSASRPQDRQFILSSKKLLLSDSGFYLCAWRLAGAFQSTDTQYFGPGTRLTVL.

The rearrangement links TRBV9 to TRBJ2-5; 7 nucleotides align to TRBD2. With 0 bases clipped from V and 5 bases from J, the junction kept 10 bases outside the gene matches. The CDR3 is 16 amino acids. CDR1 is SGDLS and CDR2 is YYNGEE in the germline V gene. This CDR3 is CASSVEGLGRGETQYF. The CDR3 nucleotides are TGTGCCAGCAGCGTAGAAGGACTAGGGAGAGGTGAGACCCAGTACTTC.

This chain connects TRBV28 to TRBJ2-7; 8 bases are shared with TRBD2. This CDR3 contains 17 residues. J gave up 7 bases and V 5 bases, and 19 bases lay outside the gene matches. CDR1 MDHEN and CDR2 SYDVKM come from the germline V gene. The DNA for the CDR3 is TGTGCCAGCAGTCCCGGGGGGGTAGCGGGACCTACAAGAGAGCAGTACTTC. Translated, it gives CASSPGGVAGPTREQYF.

The genes are TRBV30 and TRBJ2-7; 7 bases map to TRBD1. CDR1 and CDR2 (germline): GTSNPN, SVGIG (reference sequence). V was pared by 0 bases and J by 7 bases, with 6 bases of the junction left unmatched. This CDR3 has 13 residues. CDR3 in DNA: TGTGCCTGGAGTGTTAGGGGGCCCGGTGAGCAGTACTTC. Translating gives CAWSVRGPGEQYF.

The chain couples TRBV9 to TRBJ1-1, with D possibly TRBD1 on 5 matching bases. The CDR3 is made up of 14 amino acids. V gave up 1 base and J gave up 5 bases, with 12 bases separating them. CDR1 SGDLS and CDR2 YYNGEE come from the germline V gene. CDR3 loop: CASSVYGGETEAFF. The CDR3 DNA is TGTGCCAGCAGCGTATACGGAGGGGAGACTGAAGCTTTCTTT.

The chain uses TRBV27 and TRBJ2-2; a weak D match, TRBD2 (5 bases). The CDR3 covers 15 residues. V was pared by 2 bases and J by 0 bases, with 7 bases between. CDR1 MNHEY and CDR2 SMNVEV come from the germline V gene (reference sequence). CDR3 region: CASSLVLANTGELFF. The CDR3 DNA reads as TGTGCCAGCAGTTTAGTACTAGCGAACACCGGGGAGCTGTTTTTT.

The V and J genes are TRBV4-3 and TRBJ2-5, with 12 bases fitting TRBD2. Germline lookup yields CDR1 LGHNA and CDR2 YSLEER. With 1 base clipped from V and 2 bases from J, the junction kept 8 bases outside the gene matches. The CDR3 is 18 residues long. The CDR3 protein is CASSQVGLGTSGQETQYF. The CDR3 DNA follows: TGCGCCAGCAGCCAAGTGGGACTCGGGACTAGCGGGCAAGAGACCCAGTACTTC.

The chain is built from TRBV5-4 and TRBJ2-3; 9 bases match TRBD1. CDR1 and CDR2 (germline): SGHNT, YYREEE (reference sequence). Unmatched junction bases numbered 5, after V lost 3 bases and J lost 6 bases. This CDR3 contains 14 residues. CDR3 DNA: TGTGCCAGCAGCTCCCAGGACAGGGGCGATACGCAGTATTTT. Translated, it gives CASSSQDRGDTQYF.

Only one count was recorded for this clone. V and J are TRBV5-4 and TRBJ2-2; 11 bases fit TRBD2. Germline lookup yields CDR1 SGHNT and CDR2 YYREEE (reference sequence). The CDR3 consists of 19 residues. The trim removed 0 bases at V and 5 bases at J, leaving 12 bases unmatched. CDR3 sequence reads: CASSLARGSGGARTGELFF. The CDR3 coding sequence is TGTGCCAGCAGCTTGGCCCGGGGTAGCGGGGGGGCGCGGACCGGGGAGCTGTTTTTT.

This chain links TRBV7-2 with TRBJ2-7; no reliable D call. V lost 5 bases and J 0 bases, leaving 8 bases between the germline ends. The CDR3 is made up of 13 amino acids. Germline CDR1 SGHTA, CDR2 FQGNSA. CDR3 sequence reads: CASSHPSSYEQYF. The CDR3 DNA reads as TGTGCCAGCAGCCACCCTAGCTCCTACGAGCAGTACTTC.

This clone was picked up a small number of times. The V gene is TRBV14, the J gene TRBJ2-3; possible D gene TRBD2, 6 bases. V gave up 3 bases and J gave up 0 bases, with 10 bases separating them. CDR1 is SGHDN and CDR2 is FVKESK in the germline V gene. The CDR3 totals 15 residues. CDR3 in DNA: TGTGCCAGCAGCCACGGGGACTTCAGCACAGATACGCAGTATTTT. This encodes CASSHGDFSTDTQYF.

The sample holds a few counts of this clone. V and J are TRBV5-6 and TRBJ2-7, with 15 bases that match TRBD2. The CDR3 totals 17 residues. Losses at the gene ends were 4 bases for V and 6 bases for J; bases not matched to a gene: 11. Germline V gene sequence: CDR1 SGHDT, CDR2 YYEEEE. In DNA, the CDR3 is TGTGCCAGCAGCGTTCCGAGGACTAGCGGGAGGGCCCGCGAGCAGTACTTC. This encodes CASSVPRTSGRAREQYF. Drawing the rest from reference TRBV5-6 and TRBJ2-7, the complete variable domain is DAGVTQSPTHLIKTRGQQVTLRCSPKSGHDTVSWYQQALGQGPQFIFQYYEEEERQRGNFPDRFSGHQFPNYSSELNVNALLLGDSALYLCASSVPRTSGRAREQYFGPGTRLTVT.

The chain couples TRBV11-2 to TRBJ2-6; D not resolved. The germline V and J ends were trimmed by 4 bases and 4 bases, with 17 bases remaining between them. Germline V lookup: CDR1 SGHAT, CDR2 FQNNGV. The CDR3 is 17 residues long. The CDR3 DNA reads as TGTGCCAGCAGCTGGTTGTCTCGGGTGGCGGGGGCCAACGTCCTGACTTTC. Its translation is CASSWLSRVAGANVLTF. The entire variable domain, with the rest obtained from reference TRBV11-2 and TRBJ2-6, is as follows: EAGVAQSPRYKIIEKRQSVAFWCNPISGHATLYWYQQILGQGPKLLIQFQNNGVVDDSQLPKDRFSAERLKGVDSTLKIQPAKLEDSAVYLCASSWLSRVAGANVLTFGAGSRLTVL.

This rearrangement joins TRBV5-1 to TRBJ1-2, with D possibly TRBD1 on 6 matching bases. There are 14 residues in the CDR3. Germline CDR1 SGHRS, CDR2 YFSETQ. Trimming stripped 4 bases from V and 7 bases from J, with 17 bases between. In DNA form, the CDR3 reads TGCGCCAGCAGCGCTACTGGGACAAACCTTGGCTACACCTTC. Residues: CASSATGTNLGYTF.

This clone was seen a handful of times. This chain links TRBV7-2 with TRBJ2-7; D unresolved. The CDR3 sequence is 15 residues long. The V gene's germline CDR1 is SGHTA and CDR2 FQGNSA. Trimming cost V 2 bases and J 4 bases, with 15 bases left between them. In DNA, the CDR3 is TGTGCCAGCAGCTTATTTGCCGGAGAACCATACGAGCAGTACTTC. It codes for CASSLFAGEPYEQYF.